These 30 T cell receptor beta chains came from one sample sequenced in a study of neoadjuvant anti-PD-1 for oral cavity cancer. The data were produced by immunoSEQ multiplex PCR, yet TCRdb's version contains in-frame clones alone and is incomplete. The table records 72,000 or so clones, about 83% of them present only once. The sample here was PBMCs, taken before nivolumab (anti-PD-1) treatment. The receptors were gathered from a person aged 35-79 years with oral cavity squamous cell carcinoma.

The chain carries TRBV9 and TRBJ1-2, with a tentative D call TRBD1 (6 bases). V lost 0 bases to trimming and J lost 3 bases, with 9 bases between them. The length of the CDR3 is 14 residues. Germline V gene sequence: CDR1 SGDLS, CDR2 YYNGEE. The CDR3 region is CASSVASGDYGYTF. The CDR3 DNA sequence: TGTGCCAGCAGCGTAGCGTCAGGGGACTATGGCTACACCTTC.

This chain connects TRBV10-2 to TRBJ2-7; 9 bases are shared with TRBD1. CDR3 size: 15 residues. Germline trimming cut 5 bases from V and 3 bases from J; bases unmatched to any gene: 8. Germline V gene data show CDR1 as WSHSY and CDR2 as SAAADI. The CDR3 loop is CASSKPGQGYYEQYF. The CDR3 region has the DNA TGCGCCAGCAGTAAACCGGGACAGGGATACTACGAGCAGTACTTC.

CDR3 in DNA: TGTGCCAGCAGTTACAACAGGGACACTGAAGCTTTCTTT. Amino acid sequence: CASSYNRDTEAFF. V usage is TRBV6-5 and J usage is TRBJ1-1; perhaps TRBD1 as D (6 bases). Trimming cost V 2 bases and J 3 bases, with 7 bases left between them. The CDR3 has 13 residues. Germline CDR1 is MNHEY and CDR2 is SVGAGI.

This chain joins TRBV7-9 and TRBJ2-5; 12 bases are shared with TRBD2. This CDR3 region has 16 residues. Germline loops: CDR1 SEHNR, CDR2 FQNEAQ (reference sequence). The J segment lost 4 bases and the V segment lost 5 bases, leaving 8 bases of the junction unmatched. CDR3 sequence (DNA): TGTGCCAGCAGCCCAACTAGCGGGAGGCGTTCAGAGACCCAGTACTTC. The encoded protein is CASSPTSGRRSETQYF. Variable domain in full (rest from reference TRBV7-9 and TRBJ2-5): DTGVSQNPRHKITKRGQNVTFRCDPISEHNRLYWYRQTLGQGPEFLTYFQNEAQLEKSRLLSDRFSAERPKGSFSTLEIQRTEQGDSAMYLCASSPTSGRRSETQYFGPGTRLLVL.

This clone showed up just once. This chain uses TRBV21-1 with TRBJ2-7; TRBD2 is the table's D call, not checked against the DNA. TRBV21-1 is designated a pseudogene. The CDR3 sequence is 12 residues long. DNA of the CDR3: TGTGCCAGCAGCAGACTTGCCTACGAGCAGTACTTC. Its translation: CASSRLAYEQYF.

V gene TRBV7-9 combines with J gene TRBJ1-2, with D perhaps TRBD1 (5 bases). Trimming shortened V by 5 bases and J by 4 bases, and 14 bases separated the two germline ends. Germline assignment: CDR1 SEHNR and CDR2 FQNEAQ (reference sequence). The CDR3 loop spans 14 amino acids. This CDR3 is CASSDSTGAYGYTF. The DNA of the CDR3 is TGTGCCAGCAGCGATTCCACAGGCGCCTATGGCTACACCTTC. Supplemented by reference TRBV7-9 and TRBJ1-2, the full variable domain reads DTGVSQNPRHKITKRGQNVTFRCDPISEHNRLYWYRQTLGQGPEFLTYFQNEAQLEKSRLLSDRFSAERPKGSFSTLEIQRTEQGDSAMYLCASSDSTGAYGYTFGSGTRLTVV.

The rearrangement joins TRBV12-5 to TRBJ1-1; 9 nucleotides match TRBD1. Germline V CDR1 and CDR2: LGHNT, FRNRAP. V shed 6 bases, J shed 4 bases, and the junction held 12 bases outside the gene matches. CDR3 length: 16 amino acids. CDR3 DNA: TGTGCTAGTGGCCCAACAGGGGGCACGATGAGCACTGAAGCTTTCTTT. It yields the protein CASGPTGGTMSTEAFF. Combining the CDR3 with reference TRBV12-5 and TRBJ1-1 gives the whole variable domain DARVTQTPRHKVTEMGQEVTMRCQPILGHNTVFWYRQTMMQGLELLAYFRNRAPLDDSGMPKDRFSAEMPDATLATLKIQPSEPRDSAVYFCASGPTGGTMSTEAFFGQGTRLTVV.

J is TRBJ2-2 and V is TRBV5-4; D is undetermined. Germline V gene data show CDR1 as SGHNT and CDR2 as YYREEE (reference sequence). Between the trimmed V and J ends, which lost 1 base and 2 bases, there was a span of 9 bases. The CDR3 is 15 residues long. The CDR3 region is CASSLWSDNTGELFF. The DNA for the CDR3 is TGTGCCAGCAGCTTGTGGTCCGATAACACCGGGGAGCTGTTTTTT.

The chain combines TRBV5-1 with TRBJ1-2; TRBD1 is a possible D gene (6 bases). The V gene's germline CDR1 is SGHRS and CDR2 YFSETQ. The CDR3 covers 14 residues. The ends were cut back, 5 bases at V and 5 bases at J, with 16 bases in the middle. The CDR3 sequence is CASRMTGGGYGYTF. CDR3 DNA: TGCGCCAGCAGAATGACAGGAGGAGGGTATGGCTACACCTTC.

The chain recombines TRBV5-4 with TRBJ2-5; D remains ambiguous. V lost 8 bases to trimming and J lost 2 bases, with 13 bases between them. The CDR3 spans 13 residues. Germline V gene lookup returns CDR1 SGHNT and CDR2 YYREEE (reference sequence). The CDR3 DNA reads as TGTGCCAGTAGCCGGGTCCCACAAGAGACCCAGTACTTC. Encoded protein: CASSRVPQETQYF.

This chain's CDR3 is CAISEAGLRQETQYF. The CDR3 DNA reads as TGTGCCATCAGTGAAGCGGGTTTGAGGCAAGAGACCCAGTACTTC. The chain carries TRBV10-3 and TRBJ2-5; perhaps TRBD2 as D (6 bases). Germline V gene sequence: CDR1 ENHRY, CDR2 SYGVKD. The CDR3 loop spans 15 amino acids. V was shortened by 3 bases and J by 2 bases, with 13 bases between the two germline ends.

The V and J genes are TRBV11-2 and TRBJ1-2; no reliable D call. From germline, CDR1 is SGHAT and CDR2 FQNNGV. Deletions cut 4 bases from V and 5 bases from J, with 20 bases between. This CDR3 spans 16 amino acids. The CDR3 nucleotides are TGTGCCAGCAGCTCTCCAAGGGCTTCGAGCATATATGGCTACACCTTC. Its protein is CASSSPRASSIYGYTF.

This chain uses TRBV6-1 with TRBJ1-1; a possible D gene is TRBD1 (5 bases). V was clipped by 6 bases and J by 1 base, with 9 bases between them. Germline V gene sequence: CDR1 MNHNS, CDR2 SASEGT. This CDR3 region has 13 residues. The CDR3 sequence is CASSWGRNTEAFF. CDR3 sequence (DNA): TGTGCCAGCAGCTGGGGGAGGAACACTGAAGCTTTCTTT.

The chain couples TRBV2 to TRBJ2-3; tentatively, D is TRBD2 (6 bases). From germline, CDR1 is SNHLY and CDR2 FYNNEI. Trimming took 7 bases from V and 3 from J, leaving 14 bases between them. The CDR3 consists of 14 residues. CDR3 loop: CASKPGRGTDTQYF. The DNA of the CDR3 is TGTGCCAGCAAACCAGGCCGGGGGACAGATACGCAGTATTTT.

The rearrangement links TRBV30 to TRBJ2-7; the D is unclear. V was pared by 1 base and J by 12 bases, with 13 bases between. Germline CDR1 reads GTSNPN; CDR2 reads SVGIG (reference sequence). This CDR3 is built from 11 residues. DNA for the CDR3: TGTGCCTGGAGTGCCGAGATGCGTCGGTACTTC. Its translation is CAWSAEMRRYF.

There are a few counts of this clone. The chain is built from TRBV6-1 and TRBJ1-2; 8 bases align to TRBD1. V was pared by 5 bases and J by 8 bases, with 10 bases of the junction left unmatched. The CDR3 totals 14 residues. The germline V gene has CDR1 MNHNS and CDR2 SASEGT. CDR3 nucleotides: TGTGCCAGCAGTAACGGACAGGGAACCAGCGGCTACACCTTC. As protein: CASSNGQGTSGYTF.

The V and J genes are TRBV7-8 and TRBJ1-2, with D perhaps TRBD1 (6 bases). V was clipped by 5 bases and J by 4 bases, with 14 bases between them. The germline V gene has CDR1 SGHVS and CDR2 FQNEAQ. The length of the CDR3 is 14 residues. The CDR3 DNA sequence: TGTGCCAGCAGCCTCCGGGACACCTCCTATGGCTACACCTTC. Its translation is CASSLRDTSYGYTF.

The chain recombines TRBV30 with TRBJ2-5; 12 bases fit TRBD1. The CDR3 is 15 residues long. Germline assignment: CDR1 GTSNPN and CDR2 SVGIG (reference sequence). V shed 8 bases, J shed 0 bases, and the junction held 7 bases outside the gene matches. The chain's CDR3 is CAGRDRGLYQETQYF. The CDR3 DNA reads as TGTGCCGGAAGGGACAGGGGGCTGTACCAAGAGACCCAGTACTTC.

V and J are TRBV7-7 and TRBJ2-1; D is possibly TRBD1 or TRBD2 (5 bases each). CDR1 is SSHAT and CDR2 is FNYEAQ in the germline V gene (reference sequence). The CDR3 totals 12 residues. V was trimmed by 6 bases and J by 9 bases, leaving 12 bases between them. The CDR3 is CASSTRGGEQFF. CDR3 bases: TGTGCCAGCAGTACTAGGGGTGGTGAGCAGTTCTTC.

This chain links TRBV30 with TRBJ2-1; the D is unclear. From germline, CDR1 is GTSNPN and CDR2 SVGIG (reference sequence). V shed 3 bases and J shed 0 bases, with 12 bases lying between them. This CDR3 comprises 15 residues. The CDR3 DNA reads TGTGCCTGGAGCGGAGACCCGCGCTCCTACAATGAGCAGTTCTTC. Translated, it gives CAWSGDPRSYNEQFF.

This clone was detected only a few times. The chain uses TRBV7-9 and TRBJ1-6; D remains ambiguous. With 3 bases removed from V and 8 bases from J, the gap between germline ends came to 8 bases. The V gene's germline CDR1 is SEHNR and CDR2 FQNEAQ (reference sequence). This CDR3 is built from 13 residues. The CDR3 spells CASSLIEDSPLHF. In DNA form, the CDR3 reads TGTGCCAGCAGCTTGATAGAGGATTCACCCCTCCACTTT.

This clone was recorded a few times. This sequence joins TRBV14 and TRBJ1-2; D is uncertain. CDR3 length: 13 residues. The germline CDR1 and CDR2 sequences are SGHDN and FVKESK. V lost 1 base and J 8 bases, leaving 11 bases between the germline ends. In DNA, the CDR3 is TGTGCCAGCAGCCAAGGAACGGAGAGCGGCTACACCTTC. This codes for CASSQGTESGYTF.

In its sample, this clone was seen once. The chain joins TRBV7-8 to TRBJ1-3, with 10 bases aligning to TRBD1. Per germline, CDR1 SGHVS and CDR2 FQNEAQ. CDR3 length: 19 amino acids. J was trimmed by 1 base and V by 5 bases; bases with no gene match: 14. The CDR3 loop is CASSPFWDRGSESGNTIYF. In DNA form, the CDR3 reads TGTGCCAGCAGCCCCTTCTGGGACAGGGGATCGGAATCTGGAAACACCATATATTTT. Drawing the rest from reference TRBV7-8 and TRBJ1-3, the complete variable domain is GAGVSQSPRYKVAKRGQDVALRCDPISGHVSLFWYQQALGQGPEFLTYFQNEAQLDKSGLPSDRFFAERPEGSVSTLKIQRTQQEDSAVYLCASSPFWDRGSESGNTIYFGEGSWLTVV.

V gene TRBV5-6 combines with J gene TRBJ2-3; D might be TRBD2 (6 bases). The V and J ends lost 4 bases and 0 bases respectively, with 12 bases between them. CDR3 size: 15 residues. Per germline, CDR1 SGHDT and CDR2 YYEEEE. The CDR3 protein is CASSIGTPSTDTQYF. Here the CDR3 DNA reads TGTGCCAGCAGCATCGGGACTCCTAGCACAGATACGCAGTATTTT.

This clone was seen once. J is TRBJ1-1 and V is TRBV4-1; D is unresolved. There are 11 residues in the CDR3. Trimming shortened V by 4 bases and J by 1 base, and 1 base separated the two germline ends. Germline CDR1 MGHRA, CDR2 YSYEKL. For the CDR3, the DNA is TGCGCCAGCAGCCGGAACACTGAAGCTTTCTTT. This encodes CASSRNTEAFF.

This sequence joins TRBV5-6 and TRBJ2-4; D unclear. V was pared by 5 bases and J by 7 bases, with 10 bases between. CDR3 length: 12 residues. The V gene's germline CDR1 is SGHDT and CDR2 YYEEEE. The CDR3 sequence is CASSYGTNIQYF. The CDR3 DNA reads TGTGCCAGCAGTTATGGTACGAACATTCAGTACTTC. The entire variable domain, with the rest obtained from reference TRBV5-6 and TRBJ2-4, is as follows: DAGVTQSPTHLIKTRGQQVTLRCSPKSGHDTVSWYQQALGQGPQFIFQYYEEEERQRGNFPDRFSGHQFPNYSSELNVNALLLGDSALYLCASSYGTNIQYFGAGTRLSVL.

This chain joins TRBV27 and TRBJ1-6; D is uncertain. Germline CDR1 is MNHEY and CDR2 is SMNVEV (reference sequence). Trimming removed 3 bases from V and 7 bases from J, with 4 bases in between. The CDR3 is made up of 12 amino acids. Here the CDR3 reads CASSFENSPLHF. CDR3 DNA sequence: TGTGCCAGCAGTTTTGAGAATTCACCCCTCCACTTT.

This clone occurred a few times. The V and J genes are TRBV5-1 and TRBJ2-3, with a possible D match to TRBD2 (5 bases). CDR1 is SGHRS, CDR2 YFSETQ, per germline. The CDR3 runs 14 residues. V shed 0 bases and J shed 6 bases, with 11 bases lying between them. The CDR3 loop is CASSLGAALDTQYF. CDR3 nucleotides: TGCGCCAGCAGCTTGGGAGCGGCCCTCGATACGCAGTATTTT.

This CDR3 is CAWSVPGTRSSYEQYF. The CDR3 region has the DNA TGTGCCTGGAGTGTACCCGGTACCCGATCATCCTACGAGCAGTACTTC. The V gene is TRBV30, the J gene TRBJ2-7; D gene ambiguous. The CDR3 covers 16 residues. Germline CDR1 reads GTSNPN; CDR2 reads SVGIG (reference sequence). V was trimmed by 0 bases and J by 1 base, leaving 16 bases between them.

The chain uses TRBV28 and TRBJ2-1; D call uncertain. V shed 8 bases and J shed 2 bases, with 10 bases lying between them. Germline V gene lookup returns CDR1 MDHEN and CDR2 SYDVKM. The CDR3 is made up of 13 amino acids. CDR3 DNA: TGTGCCAGCCACGGCGGTACCTACAATGAGCAGTTCTTC. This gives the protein CASHGGTYNEQFF.